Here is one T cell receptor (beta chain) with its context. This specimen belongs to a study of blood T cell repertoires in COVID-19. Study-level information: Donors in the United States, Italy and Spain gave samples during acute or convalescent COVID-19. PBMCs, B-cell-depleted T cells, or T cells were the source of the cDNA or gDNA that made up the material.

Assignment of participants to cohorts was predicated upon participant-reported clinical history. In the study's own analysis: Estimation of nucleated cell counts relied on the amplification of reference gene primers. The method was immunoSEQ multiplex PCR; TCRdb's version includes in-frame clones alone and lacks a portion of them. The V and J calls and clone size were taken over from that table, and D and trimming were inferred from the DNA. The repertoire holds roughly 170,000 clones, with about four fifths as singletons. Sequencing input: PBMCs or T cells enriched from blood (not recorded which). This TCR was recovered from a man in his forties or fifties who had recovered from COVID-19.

The CDR3 DNA is TGTGCCAGCAGCCCGACTAGGCCCTATTCCTTCTCTGGGGCCAACGTCCTGACTTTC. It encodes CASSPTRPYSFSGANVLTF. J is TRBJ2-6 and V is TRBV7-9, with a tentative D call TRBD2 (6 bases). Germline loops: CDR1 SEHNR, CDR2 FQNEAQ (reference sequence). CDR3 length: 19 amino acids. Trimming stripped 5 bases from V and 0 bases from J, with 20 bases between.